This is a list of T cell receptor beta chains from one sample in a study of blood T cell repertoires in COVID-19. Sequencing was performed with immunoSEQ multiplex PCR; in TCRdb, only in-frame clones are kept and a portion is missing. The sample lists 55,000 to 80,000 clones; over 65% were seen once. Sequencing was done on a sample of peripheral blood. Source of these receptors: a man in his sixties with COVID-19, enrolled during active disease. Each CDR3 is given with its conserved first and last residue. Fields, in order: CDR3 protein, CDR3 DNA, D gene, clone size, V gene, J gene. The D gene is left open where the match is weak. Not every row has a clone size; where given, it reads once, few, many or a size class.

CDR3: CASRVGGEDEQYF
DNA: TGTGCCAGCAGGGTAGGGGGGGAAGACGAGCAGTACTTC
D: -
size: -
V: TRBV28
J: TRBJ2-7

CDR3: CASSPQGGYQETQYF
DNA: TGTGCCAGCTCACCACAGGGAGGGTACCAAGAGACCCAGTACTTC
D: TRBD2
size: -
V: TRBV18
J: TRBJ2-5

CDR3: CASSFRTSGSWEQYF
DNA: TGTGCCAGCAGCTTTCGCACTAGCGGGAGTTGGGAGCAGTACTTC
D: TRBD2
size: -
V: TRBV7-9
J: TRBJ2-7

CDR3: CASKGDGDGSPLHF
DNA: TGTGCCAGCAAGGGAGACGGCGATGGTTCACCCCTCCACTTT
D: -
size: -
V: TRBV2
J: TRBJ1-6

CDR3: CATLPAGRYNEQFF
DNA: TGTGCCACCCTCCCAGCGGGGAGGTACAATGAGCAGTTCTTC
D: TRBD2
size: -
V: TRBV15
J: TRBJ2-1

CDR3: CASSLLIGGGNEQFF
DNA: TGTGCCAGCAGCTTGTTAATTGGGGGGGGCAATGAGCAGTTCTTC
D: TRBD2
size: -
V: TRBV7-6
J: TRBJ2-1

CDR3: CASSLGGGVYEQYF
DNA: TGTGCCAGCAGCTTAGGAGGGGGGGTCTACGAGCAGTACTTC
D: -
size: -
V: TRBV7-9
J: TRBJ2-7

CDR3: CAISDRTDGNEQYF
DNA: TGTGCCATCAGCGACCGGACGGACGGGAACGAGCAGTACTTC
D: -
size: -
V: TRBV10-3
J: TRBJ2-7

CDR3: CASSSYSGAFSYEQYF
DNA: TGTGCCAGCAGTTCATATAGCGGAGCATTCTCCTACGAGCAGTACTTC
D: -
size: -
V: TRBV28
J: TRBJ2-7

CDR3: CASSEQRGIGETQYF
DNA: TGTGCCAGCAGTGAACAGCGGGGGATAGGGGAGACCCAGTACTTC
D: TRBD2
size: once
V: TRBV6-1
J: TRBJ2-5

CDR3: CASSQDISGSGYTF
DNA: TGTGCCAGCAGCCAAGATATTTCAGGGTCTGGCTACACCTTC
D: -
size: few
V: TRBV4-2
J: TRBJ1-2

CDR3: CASSQQGRNTEAFF
DNA: TGTGCCAGCAGCCAACAGGGGCGGAACACTGAAGCTTTCTTT
D: TRBD1
size: -
V: TRBV7-2
J: TRBJ1-1

CDR3: CASSTRTSGADTQYF
DNA: TGTGCCAGTAGTACCCGGACTAGCGGAGCAGATACGCAGTATTTT
D: TRBD2
size: once
V: TRBV19
J: TRBJ2-3

CDR3: CASSPYSYQETQYF
DNA: TGCGCCAGCAGCCCTTACAGTTACCAAGAGACCCAGTACTTC
D: -
size: -
V: TRBV4-1
J: TRBJ2-5

CDR3: CASSLGGVHNEQFF
DNA: TGTGCCAGCAGCTTAGGCGGGGTACACAATGAGCAGTTCTTC
D: -
size: -
V: TRBV11-2
J: TRBJ2-1

CDR3: CASSLAAGADGYTF
DNA: TGTGCCAGCAGCTTAGCGGCAGGGGCTGATGGCTACACCTTC
D: -
size: -
V: TRBV11-2
J: TRBJ1-2

CDR3: CASSLSIGTSGRNEQFF
DNA: TGTGCCAGCAGTTTAAGTATCGGGACTAGCGGGAGGAATGAGCAGTTCTTC
D: TRBD2
size: -
V: TRBV28
J: TRBJ2-1

CDR3: CAISLDRNTEAFF
DNA: TGTGCCATCAGTTTGGACAGGAACACTGAAGCTTTCTTT
D: -
size: -
V: TRBV10-3
J: TRBJ1-1

CDR3: CASSQDIYEQYF
DNA: TGTGCCAGCAGCCAAGACATCTACGAGCAGTACTTC
D: -
size: -
V: TRBV3-1/TRBV3-2
J: TRBJ2-7

CDR3: CASRGGENTEAFF
DNA: TGTGCCAGCAGGGGCGGGGAAAACACTGAAGCTTTCTTT
D: -
size: -
V: TRBV6-5
J: TRBJ1-1

CDR3: CASRSDRSNTEAFF
DNA: TGTGCCAGCAGGTCGGACAGGTCAAACACTGAAGCTTTCTTT
D: TRBD1
size: -
V: TRBV5-4
J: TRBJ1-1

CDR3: CASSDRGQRDTQYF
DNA: TGTGCCAGCAGCGACAGGGGGCAGAGAGATACGCAGTATTTT
D: TRBD1
size: few
V: TRBV7-3
J: TRBJ2-3

CDR3: CATSDPVEGGSDTQYF
DNA: TGTGCCACCAGCGATCCCGTAGAAGGAGGATCAGATACGCAGTATTTT
D: -
size: once
V: TRBV24-1
J: TRBJ2-3

CDR3: CGWTGPYEQYF
DNA: TGCGGATGGACAGGACCCTACGAGCAGTACTTC
D: TRBD1
size: -
V: TRBV20-1
J: TRBJ2-7

CDR3: CASSIAGTNTGELFF
DNA: TGTGCCAGCAGTATAGCGGGGACGAACACCGGGGAGCTGTTTTTT
D: TRBD2
size: -
V: TRBV28
J: TRBJ2-2

CDR3: CATSRGGGPNSGANVLTF
DNA: TGTGCCACCAGCAGAGGTGGAGGGCCGAACTCTGGGGCCAACGTCCTGACTTTC
D: -
size: -
V: TRBV15
J: TRBJ2-6

CDR3: CASSFGTSGALETQYF
DNA: TGCGCCAGCAGCTTCGGGACTAGCGGGGCCCTTGAGACCCAGTACTTC
D: TRBD2
size: once
V: TRBV5-1
J: TRBJ2-5

CDR3: CAWSPMGQGAYEQYF
DNA: TGTGCCTGGAGCCCGATGGGGCAGGGGGCTTACGAGCAGTACTTC
D: TRBD1
size: -
V: TRBV30
J: TRBJ2-7

CDR3: CASSVGQHNTGELFF
DNA: TGCGCCAGCAGCGTGGGACAGCATAACACCGGGGAGCTGTTTTTT
D: TRBD1
size: -
V: TRBV5-1
J: TRBJ2-2

CDR3: CASSFQRGVEKAFF
DNA: TGTGCCAGCAGTTTCCAACGGGGGGTGGAAAAAGCTTTCTTT
D: -
size: -
V: TRBV28
J: TRBJ1-1

CDR3: CASSQSSGSYGYTF
DNA: TGTGCCAGCAGCCAAAGTTCGGGAAGCTATGGCTACACCTTC
D: -
size: -
V: TRBV3-1/TRBV3-2
J: TRBJ1-2

CDR3: CASSIQFPTGFGEKLFF
DNA: TGTGCCAGCAGCATCCAATTCCCGACAGGGTTTGGTGAAAAACTGTTTTTT
D: -
size: -
V: TRBV21-1
J: TRBJ1-4

CDR3: CASSPLQTQIHGYTF
DNA: TGTGCCAGCAGCCCTCTACAGACCCAAATTCATGGCTACACCTTC
D: -
size: -
V: TRBV14
J: TRBJ1-2

CDR3: CSGTTGTSYQETQYF
DNA: TGCAGCGGAACGACCGGGACATCGTACCAAGAGACCCAGTACTTC
D: -
size: -
V: TRBV29-1
J: TRBJ2-5

CDR3: CASSLPWALAGEAQYF
DNA: TGTGCCAGCAGCTTACCTTGGGCGCTAGCGGGGGAAGCGCAGTATTTT
D: TRBD2
size: few
V: TRBV7-9
J: TRBJ2-3

CDR3: CASSPDGAGEKLFF
DNA: TGTGCCAGCAGCCCGGACGGAGCGGGTGAAAAACTGTTTTTT
D: -
size: -
V: TRBV3-1/TRBV3-2
J: TRBJ1-4

CDR3: CASSQTGREAFF
DNA: TGTGCCAGCAGCCAGACAGGGCGAGAGGCTTTCTTT
D: TRBD1
size: once
V: TRBV7-9
J: TRBJ1-1

CDR3: CASQLAGGTDTQYF
DNA: TGTGCCAGTCAGTTAGCGGGAGGCACAGATACGCAGTATTTT
D: TRBD2
size: -
V: TRBV19
J: TRBJ2-3

CDR3: CASNPTGGENSPLHF
DNA: TGTGCCAGCAACCCGACAGGGGGCGAGAATTCACCCCTCCACTTT
D: TRBD1
size: once
V: TRBV6-5
J: TRBJ1-6

CDR3: CASSLLSGQGTDTQYF
DNA: TGTGCCAGCAGTTTATTATCGGGACAGGGCACAGATACGCAGTATTTT
D: TRBD1
size: -
V: TRBV27
J: TRBJ2-3

CDR3: CASGNQGGAAEAFF
DNA: TGTGCCAGCGGGAATCAAGGGGGCGCGGCTGAAGCTTTCTTT
D: TRBD1
size: -
V: TRBV2
J: TRBJ1-1

CDR3: CASTGVNSPLHF
DNA: TGTGCCAGCACAGGGGTTAATTCACCCCTCCACTTT
D: -
size: once
V: TRBV28
J: TRBJ1-6

CDR3: CASNRAGGYTF
DNA: TGTGCCAGTAACAGGGCTGGTGGCTACACCTTC
D: -
size: -
V: TRBV19
J: TRBJ1-2